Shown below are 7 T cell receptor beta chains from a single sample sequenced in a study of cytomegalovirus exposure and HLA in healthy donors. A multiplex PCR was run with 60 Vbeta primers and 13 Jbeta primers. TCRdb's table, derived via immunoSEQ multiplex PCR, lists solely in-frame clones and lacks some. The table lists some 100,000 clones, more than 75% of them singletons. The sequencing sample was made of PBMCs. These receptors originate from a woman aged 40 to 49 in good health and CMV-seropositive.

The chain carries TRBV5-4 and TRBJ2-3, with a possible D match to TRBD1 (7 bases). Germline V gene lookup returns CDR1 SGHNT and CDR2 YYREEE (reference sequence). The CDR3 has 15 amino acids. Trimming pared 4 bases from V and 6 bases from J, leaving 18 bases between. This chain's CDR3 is CASSPRLQGRDTQYF. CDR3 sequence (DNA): TGTGCCAGCAGCCCAAGACTACAGGGGAGGGATACGCAGTATTTT.

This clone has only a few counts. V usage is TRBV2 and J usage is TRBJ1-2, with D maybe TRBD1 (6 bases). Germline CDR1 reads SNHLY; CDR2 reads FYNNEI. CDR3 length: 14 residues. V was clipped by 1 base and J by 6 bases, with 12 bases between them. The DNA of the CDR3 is TGTGCCAGCAGTGAAGTTGGGGCAGGGGATGGCTACACCTTC. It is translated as CASSEVGAGDGYTF. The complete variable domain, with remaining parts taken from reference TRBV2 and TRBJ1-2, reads EPEVTQTPSHQVTQMGQEVILRCVPISNHLYFYWYRQILGQKVEFLVSFYNNEISEKSEIFDDQFSVERPDGSNFTLKIRSTKLEDSAMYFCASSEVGAGDGYTFGSGTRLTVV.

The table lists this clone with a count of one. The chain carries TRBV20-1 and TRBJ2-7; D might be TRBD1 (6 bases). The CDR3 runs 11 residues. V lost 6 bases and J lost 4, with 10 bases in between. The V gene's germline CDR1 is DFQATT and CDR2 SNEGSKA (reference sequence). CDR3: CSAITGYEQYF. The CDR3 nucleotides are TGCAGTGCCATAACAGGGTACGAGCAGTACTTC.

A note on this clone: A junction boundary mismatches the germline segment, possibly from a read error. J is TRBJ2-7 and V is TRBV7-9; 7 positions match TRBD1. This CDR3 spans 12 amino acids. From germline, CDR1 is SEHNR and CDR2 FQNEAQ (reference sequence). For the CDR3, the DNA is TGTTCCAGCAGCGAGACAGGGTACGAGCAGTACTTC. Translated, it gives CSSSETGYEQYF.

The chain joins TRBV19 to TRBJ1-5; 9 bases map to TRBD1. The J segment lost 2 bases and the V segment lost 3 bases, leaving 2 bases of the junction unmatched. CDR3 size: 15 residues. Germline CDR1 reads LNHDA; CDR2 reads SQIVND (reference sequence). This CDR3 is CASSIRTGGNQPQHF. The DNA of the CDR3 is TGTGCCAGTAGTATCAGGACAGGGGGCAATCAGCCCCAGCATTTT.

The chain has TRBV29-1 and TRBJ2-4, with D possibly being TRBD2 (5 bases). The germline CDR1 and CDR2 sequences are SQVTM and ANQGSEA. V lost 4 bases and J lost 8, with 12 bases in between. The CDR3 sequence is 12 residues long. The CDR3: CSVAETEDIQYF. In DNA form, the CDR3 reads TGCAGCGTTGCGGAGACGGAGGACATTCAGTACTTC.

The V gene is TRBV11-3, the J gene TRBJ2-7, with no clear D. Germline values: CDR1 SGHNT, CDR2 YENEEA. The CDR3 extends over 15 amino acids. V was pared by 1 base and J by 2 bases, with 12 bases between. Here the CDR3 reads CASSLGGGGAYEQYF. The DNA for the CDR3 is TGTGCCAGCAGCTTAGGAGGCGGTGGAGCCTACGAGCAGTACTTC.